This T cell receptor beta chain was recorded in a study of early T cells in non-severe SARS-CoV-2 infection. From the 5' RACE reads, TCRdb called clonotypes with MiXCR, one entry per CDR3 protein. The sample includes tens of thousands of distinct CDR3 sequences, roughly 15% of them seen just once. Sample: whole blood. The clonotype was recovered from an adult who was a healthcare worker with PCR-confirmed SARS-CoV-2 infection or an uninfected control (not recorded which).

CDR3 nucleotides: TGTGCCAGCACCCCTAGGGGGTCGGAGACCCAGTACTTC. Protein sequence: CASTPRGSETQYF. The chain couples TRBV5-8 to TRBJ2-5; D is possibly TRBD1 (6 bases). The CDR3 length is 13 residues. Trimming cost V 6 bases and J 5 bases, with 14 bases left between them. From germline, CDR1 is SGHTS and CDR2 YDEGEE.